The present T cell receptor (beta chain) was sequenced within a study of vaccination and CD4 T cells after COVID-19. The ends lost 1 base at V and 6 bases at J; junction bases unmatched: 9. From germline, CDR1 is DFQATT and CDR2 SNEGSKA (reference sequence). This CDR3 is 15 amino acids long. About this clonotype itself: Its antigen is still unknown.

The assay that was used to sequence DNA from cultured CD4+ T cells was the Oncomine TCR Beta short-read assay. TCRdb analysed the PCR reads with MiXCR anew, one entry per CDR3 protein. The profile covers approximately 15,000 distinct CDR3 sequences, with approximately 40% appearing a single time and more than 9% taken by the ten largest. The treatment was: approximately 9-day PBMC culture with coronavirus spike peptide pools or control peptides (ViraFEST assay). The TCR originated in a human donor who had recovered from COVID-19. The genes are TRBV20-1 and TRBJ2-7; 10 bases line up with TRBD2. Sequencing used CD4+ T cells from blood, cultured in vitro. As DNA, the CDR3 is TGCAGTGCTAGAGCAGCGGGAGGGATTGAGGTCGAGCAGTACTTC. Encoded protein: CSARAAGGIEVEQYF.